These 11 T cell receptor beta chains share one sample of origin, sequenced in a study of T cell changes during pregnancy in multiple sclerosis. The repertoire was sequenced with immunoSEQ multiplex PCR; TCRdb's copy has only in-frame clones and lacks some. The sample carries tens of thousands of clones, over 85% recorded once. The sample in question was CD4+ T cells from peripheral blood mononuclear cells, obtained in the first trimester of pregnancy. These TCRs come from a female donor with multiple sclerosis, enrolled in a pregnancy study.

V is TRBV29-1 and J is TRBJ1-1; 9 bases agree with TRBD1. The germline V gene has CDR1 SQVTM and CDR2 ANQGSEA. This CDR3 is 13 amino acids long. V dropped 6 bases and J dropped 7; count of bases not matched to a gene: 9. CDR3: CSVASGTGFEAFF. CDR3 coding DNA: TGCAGCGTGGCAAGTGGGACAGGGTTTGAAGCTTTCTTT.

CDR3 loop: CASSPDRADTQYF. The DNA of the CDR3 is TGTGCCAGCAGCCCAGACAGGGCAGATACGCAGTATTTT. The J gene is TRBJ2-3, the V gene TRBV27; 7 nucleotides align to TRBD1. Germline trimming cut 6 bases from V and 4 bases from J; bases unmatched to any gene: 4. The CDR3 has 13 amino acids. Germline V gene lookup returns CDR1 MNHEY and CDR2 SMNVEV (reference sequence).

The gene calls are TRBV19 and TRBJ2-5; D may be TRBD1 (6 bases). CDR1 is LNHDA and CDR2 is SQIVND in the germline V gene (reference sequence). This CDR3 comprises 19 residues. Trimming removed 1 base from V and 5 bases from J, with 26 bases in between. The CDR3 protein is CASSIGAGERTTSRETQYF. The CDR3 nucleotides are TGTGCCAGTAGTATAGGGGCAGGGGAGCGAACTACGTCCAGGGAGACCCAGTACTTC.

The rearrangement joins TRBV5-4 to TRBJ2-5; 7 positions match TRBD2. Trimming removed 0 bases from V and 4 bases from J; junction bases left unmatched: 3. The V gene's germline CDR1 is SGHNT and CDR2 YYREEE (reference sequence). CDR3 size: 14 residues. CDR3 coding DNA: TGTGCCAGCAGCTTGGCCACGGGGGGAGAGACCCAGTACTTC. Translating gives CASSLATGGETQYF.

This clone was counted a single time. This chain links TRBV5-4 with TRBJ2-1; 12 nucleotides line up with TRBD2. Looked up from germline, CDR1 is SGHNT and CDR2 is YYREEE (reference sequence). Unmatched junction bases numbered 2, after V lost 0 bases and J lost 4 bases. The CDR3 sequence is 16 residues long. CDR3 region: CASSLAGLAGYNEQFF. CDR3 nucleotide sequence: TGTGCCAGCAGCTTGGCAGGACTAGCGGGGTACAATGAGCAGTTCTTC.

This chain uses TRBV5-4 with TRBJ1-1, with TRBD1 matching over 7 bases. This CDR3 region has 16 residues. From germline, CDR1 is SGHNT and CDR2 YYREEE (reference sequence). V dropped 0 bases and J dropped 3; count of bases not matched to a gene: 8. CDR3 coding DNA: TGTGCCAGCAGCTTGGGGACAGGACTATCGGACACTGAAGCTTTCTTT. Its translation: CASSLGTGLSDTEAFF.

The CDR3 sequence is CASSATVSSYNEQFF. The CDR3 coding sequence is TGTGCCAGTAGTGCCACAGTAAGCTCCTACAATGAGCAGTTCTTC. The chain is built from TRBV19 and TRBJ2-1; D gene unclear. Germline loops: CDR1 LNHDA, CDR2 SQIVND (reference sequence). V was cut by 5 bases and J by 0 bases, with 11 bases left in between. The CDR3 length is 15 residues.

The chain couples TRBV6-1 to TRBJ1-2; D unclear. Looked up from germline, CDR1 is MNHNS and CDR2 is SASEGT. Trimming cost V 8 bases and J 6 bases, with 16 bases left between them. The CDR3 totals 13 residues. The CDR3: CASRTQVGNGYTF. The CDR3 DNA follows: TGTGCCAGCCGCACGCAGGTCGGTAATGGCTACACCTTC.

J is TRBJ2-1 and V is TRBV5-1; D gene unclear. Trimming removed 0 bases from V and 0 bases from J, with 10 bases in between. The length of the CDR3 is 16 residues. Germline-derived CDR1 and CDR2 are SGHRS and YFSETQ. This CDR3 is CASSLEAASSYNEQFF. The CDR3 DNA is TGCGCCAGCAGCTTGGAGGCGGCAAGCTCCTACAATGAGCAGTTCTTC.

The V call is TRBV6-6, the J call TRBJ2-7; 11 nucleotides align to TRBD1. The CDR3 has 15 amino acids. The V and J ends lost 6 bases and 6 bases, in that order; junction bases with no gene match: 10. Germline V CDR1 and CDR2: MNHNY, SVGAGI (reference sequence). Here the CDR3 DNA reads TGTGCCAGCAGCGCACCCGGGACAGGGGGTTCCGAGCAGTACTTC. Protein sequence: CASSAPGTGGSEQYF.

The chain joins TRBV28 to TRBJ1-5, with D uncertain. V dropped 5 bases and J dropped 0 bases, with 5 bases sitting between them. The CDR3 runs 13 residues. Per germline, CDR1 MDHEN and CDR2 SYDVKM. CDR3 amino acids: CASSRDSNQPQHF. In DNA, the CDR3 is TGTGCCAGCAGTAGAGATAGCAATCAGCCCCAGCATTTT.